This TCR beta chain stems from a study of shared T cell receptors in the human thymus. Germline V gives CDR1 MNHNS, CDR2 SASEGT. V was pared by 8 bases and J by 5 bases, with 18 bases between. This CDR3 region has 14 residues. This clone was observed a handful of times. Only in-frame clones appear in the TCRdb table, and some are missing; sequencing was by immunoSEQ multiplex PCR. This sample carries 600,000 to 900,000 clones, approximately 85% of them seen once, and the ten largest clones take roughly 0.01%. This same sample was also part of a study on human thymus T cells.

The TCR comes from a girl less than two years old with a congenital heart defect. Source material: thymocytes. The J gene is TRBJ1-2, the V gene TRBV6-1, with D perhaps TRBD1 (5 bases). For the CDR3, the DNA is TGTGCCAGCCCGATGGAGGGGATGGGGTATGGCTACACCTTC. As protein: CASPMEGMGYGYTF.